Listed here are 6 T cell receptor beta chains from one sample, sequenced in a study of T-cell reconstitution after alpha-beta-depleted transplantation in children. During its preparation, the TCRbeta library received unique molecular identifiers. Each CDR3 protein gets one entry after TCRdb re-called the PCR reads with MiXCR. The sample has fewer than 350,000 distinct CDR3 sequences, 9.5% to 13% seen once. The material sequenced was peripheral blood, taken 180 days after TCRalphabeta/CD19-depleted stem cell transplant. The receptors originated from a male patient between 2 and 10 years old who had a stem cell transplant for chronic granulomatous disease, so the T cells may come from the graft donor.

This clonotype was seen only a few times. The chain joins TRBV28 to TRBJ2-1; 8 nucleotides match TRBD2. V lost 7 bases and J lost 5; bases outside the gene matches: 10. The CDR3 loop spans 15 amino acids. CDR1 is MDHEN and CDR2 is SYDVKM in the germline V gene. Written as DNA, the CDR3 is TGTGCCAGCACGGCCGGGGGGGGCGCACACAATGAGCAGTTCTTC. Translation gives CASTAGGGAHNEQFF.

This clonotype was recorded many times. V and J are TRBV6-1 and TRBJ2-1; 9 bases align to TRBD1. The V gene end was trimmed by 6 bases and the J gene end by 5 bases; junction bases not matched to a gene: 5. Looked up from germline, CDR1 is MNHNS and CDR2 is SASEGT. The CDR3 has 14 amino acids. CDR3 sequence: CASRPGQGNNEQFF. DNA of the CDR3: TGTGCCAGCAGACCGGGACAGGGTAACAATGAGCAGTTCTTC.

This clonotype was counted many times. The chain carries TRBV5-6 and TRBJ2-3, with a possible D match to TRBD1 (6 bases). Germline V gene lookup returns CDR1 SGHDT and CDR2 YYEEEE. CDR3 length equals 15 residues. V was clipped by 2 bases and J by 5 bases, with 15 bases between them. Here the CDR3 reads CASSFNSGGQDTQYF. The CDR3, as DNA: TGTGCCAGCAGCTTTAACTCTGGGGGACAAGATACGCAGTATTTT.

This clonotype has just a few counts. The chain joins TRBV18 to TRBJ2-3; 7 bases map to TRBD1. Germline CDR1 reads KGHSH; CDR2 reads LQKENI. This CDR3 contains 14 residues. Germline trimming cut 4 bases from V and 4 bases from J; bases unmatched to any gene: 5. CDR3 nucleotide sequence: TGTGCCAGCTCACGACAGGGTTTGGCAGATACGCAGTATTTT. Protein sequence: CASSRQGLADTQYF.

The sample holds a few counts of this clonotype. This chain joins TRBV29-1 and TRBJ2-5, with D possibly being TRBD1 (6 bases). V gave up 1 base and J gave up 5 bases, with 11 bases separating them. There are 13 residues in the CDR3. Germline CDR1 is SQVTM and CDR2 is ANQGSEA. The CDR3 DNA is TGCAGCGTTGAAGTCGGCCAGGGGGAGACCCAGTACTTC. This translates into CSVEVGQGETQYF.

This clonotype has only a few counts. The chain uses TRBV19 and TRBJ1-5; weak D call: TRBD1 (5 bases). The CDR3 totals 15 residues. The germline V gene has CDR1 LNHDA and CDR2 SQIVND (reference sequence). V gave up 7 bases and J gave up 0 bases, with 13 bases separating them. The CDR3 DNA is TGTGCCAGTACCGACAGAGGATATAGCAATCAGCCCCAGCATTTT. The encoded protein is CASTDRGYSNQPQHF.